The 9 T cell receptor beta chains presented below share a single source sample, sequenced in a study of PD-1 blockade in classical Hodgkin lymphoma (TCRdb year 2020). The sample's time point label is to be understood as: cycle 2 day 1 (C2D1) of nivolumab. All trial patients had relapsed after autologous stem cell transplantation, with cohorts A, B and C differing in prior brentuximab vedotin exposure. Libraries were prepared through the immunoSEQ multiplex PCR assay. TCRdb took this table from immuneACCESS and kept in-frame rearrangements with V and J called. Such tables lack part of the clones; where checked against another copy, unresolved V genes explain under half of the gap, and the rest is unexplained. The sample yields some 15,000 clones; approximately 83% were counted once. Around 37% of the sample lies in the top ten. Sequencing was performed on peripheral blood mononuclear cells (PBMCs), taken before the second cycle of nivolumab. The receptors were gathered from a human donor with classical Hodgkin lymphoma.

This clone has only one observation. CDR3 sequence reads: CASSLEARLATNEKLFF. The CDR3 DNA reads TGTGCCAGCAGCTTAGAGGCCAGGTTGGCAACTAATGAAAAACTGTTTTTT. The chain joins TRBV11-2 to TRBJ1-4; D call uncertain. Trimming removed 0 bases from V and 0 bases from J, with 11 bases in between. This CDR3 has 17 residues. Germline V lookup: CDR1 SGHAT, CDR2 FQNNGV. The full variable domain, its missing parts supplied by reference TRBV11-2 and TRBJ1-4, is EAGVAQSPRYKIIEKRQSVAFWCNPISGHATLYWYQQILGQGPKLLIQFQNNGVVDDSQLPKDRFSAERLKGVDSTLKIQPAKLEDSAVYLCASSLEARLATNEKLFFGSGTQLSVL.

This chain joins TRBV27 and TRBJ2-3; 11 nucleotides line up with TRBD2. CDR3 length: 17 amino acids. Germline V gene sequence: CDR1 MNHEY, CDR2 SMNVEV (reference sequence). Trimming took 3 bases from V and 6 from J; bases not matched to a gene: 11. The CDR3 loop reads CASSLTTSGALSDTQYF. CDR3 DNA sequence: TGTGCCAGCAGTTTGACGACTAGCGGGGCCCTCTCCGATACGCAGTATTTT.

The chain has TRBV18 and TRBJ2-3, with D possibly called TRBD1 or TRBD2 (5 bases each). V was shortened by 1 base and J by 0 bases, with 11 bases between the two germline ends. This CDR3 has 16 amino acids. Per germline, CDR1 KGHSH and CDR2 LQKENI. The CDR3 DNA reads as TGTGCCAGCTCACCACTCCCGGGGCCTAGCACAGATACGCAGTATTTT. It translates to CASSPLPGPSTDTQYF.

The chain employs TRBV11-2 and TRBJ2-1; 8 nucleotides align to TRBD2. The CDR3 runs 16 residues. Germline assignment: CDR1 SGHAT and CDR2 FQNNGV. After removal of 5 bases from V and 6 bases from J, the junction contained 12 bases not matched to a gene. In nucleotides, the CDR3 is TGTGCCAGCAGCCGGAGGGTTAGCGGGAATGCCAATGAGCAGTTCTTC. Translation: CASSRRVSGNANEQFF.

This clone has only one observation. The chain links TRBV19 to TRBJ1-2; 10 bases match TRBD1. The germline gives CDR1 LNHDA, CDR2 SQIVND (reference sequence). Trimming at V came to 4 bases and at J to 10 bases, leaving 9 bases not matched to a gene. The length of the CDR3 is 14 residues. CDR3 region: CASSTFGTGVHYTF. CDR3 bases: TGTGCCAGTAGTACCTTTGGGACAGGGGTCCACTACACCTTC.

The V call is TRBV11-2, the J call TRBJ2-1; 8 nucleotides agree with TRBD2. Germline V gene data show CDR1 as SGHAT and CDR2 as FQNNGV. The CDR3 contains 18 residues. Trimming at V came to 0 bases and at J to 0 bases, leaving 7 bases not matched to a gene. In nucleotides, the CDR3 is TGTGCCAGCAGCTTAGATAGACTAGCGCTAAGCTCCTACAATGAGCAGTTCTTC. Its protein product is CASSLDRLALSSYNEQFF. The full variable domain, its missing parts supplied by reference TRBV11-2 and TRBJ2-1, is EAGVAQSPRYKIIEKRQSVAFWCNPISGHATLYWYQQILGQGPKLLIQFQNNGVVDDSQLPKDRFSAERLKGVDSTLKIQPAKLEDSAVYLCASSLDRLALSSYNEQFFGPGTRLTVL.

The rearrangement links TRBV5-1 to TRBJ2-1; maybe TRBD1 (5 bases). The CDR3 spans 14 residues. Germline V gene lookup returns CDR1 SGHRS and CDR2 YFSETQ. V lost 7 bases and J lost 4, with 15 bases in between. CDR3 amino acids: CASGVKGLYNEQFF. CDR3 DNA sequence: TGCGCCAGCGGGGTAAAGGGGCTATACAATGAGCAGTTCTTC.

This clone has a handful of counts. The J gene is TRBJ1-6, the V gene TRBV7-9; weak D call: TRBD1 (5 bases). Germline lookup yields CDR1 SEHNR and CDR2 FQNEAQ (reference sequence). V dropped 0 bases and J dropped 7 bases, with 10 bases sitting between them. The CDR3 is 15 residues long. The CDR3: CASSLAQGGNSPLHF. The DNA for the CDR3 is TGTGCCAGCAGCTTAGCCCAGGGCGGCAATTCACCCCTCCACTTT.

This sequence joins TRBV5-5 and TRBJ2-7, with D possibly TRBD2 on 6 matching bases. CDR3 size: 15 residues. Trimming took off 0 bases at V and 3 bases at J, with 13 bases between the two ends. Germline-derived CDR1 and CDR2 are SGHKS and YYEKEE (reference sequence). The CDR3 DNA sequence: TGTGCCAGCAGCTTGGAGGGCGGGGAGGTCTACGAGCAGTACTTC. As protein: CASSLEGGEVYEQYF.